Presented here are 8 T cell receptor beta chains from one specimen sequenced in a study of PD-1 blockade in classical Hodgkin lymphoma (dated by TCRdb to the early 2020s). The intended sense of this specimen's time point label: cycle 1 day 1 (C1D1), immediately before nivolumab initiation. Every trial patient had relapsed after autologous stem cell transplantation, and cohorts A, B and C differed in prior brentuximab vedotin exposure. Magnetic negative selection with a Miltenyi CD4+ T cell isolation kit was used to purify CD4+ T cells from thawed PBMCs. Receptors were amplified or captured by the immunoSEQ multiplex PCR assay. TCRdb mirrors the immuneACCESS table, restricted to in-frame sequences. Some clones are absent from its copies; in checked studies, under half trace to an unresolved V gene, and the reason for the others is unknown. This sample comprises 30,000 or so clones, over 75% of them detected only once. Jointly, the top ten make up about 0.23% of the sample.

Material: CD4+ T cells from blood, obtained at baseline. The receptor source for this set is a human donor with classical Hodgkin lymphoma.

The chain combines TRBV30 with TRBJ1-5; D may be TRBD1 (6 bases). Trimming removed 6 bases from V and 6 bases from J, with 15 bases in between. This CDR3 spans 13 amino acids. Germline CDR1 and CDR2: GTSNPN and SVGIG (reference sequence). The CDR3 region is CACCGGAGQPQHF. As DNA, the CDR3 is TGTGCCTGCTGCGGGGGGGCAGGTCAGCCCCAGCATTTT.

This sequence joins TRBV18 and TRBJ2-3; 7 bases map to TRBD2. In germline, CDR1 is KGHSH, CDR2 LQKENI. The CDR3 consists of 14 residues. With 2 bases clipped from V and 9 bases from J, the junction kept 8 bases outside the gene matches. This CDR3 is CASSPVDPGGTQYF. Written as DNA, the CDR3 is TGTGCCAGCTCACCAGTGGATCCGGGAGGCACGCAGTATTTT.

The V and J genes are TRBV18 and TRBJ2-1, with a possible D match to TRBD2 (5 bases). The germline V gene has CDR1 KGHSH and CDR2 LQKENI. Trimming removed 3 bases from V and 6 bases from J, with 18 bases in between. This CDR3 comprises 16 residues. The chain's CDR3 is CASSPPEGYPRNEQFF. The DNA for the CDR3 is TGTGCCAGCTCACCCCCAGAGGGCTACCCCCGCAATGAGCAGTTCTTC.

This clone was observed once. The V call is TRBV27, the J call TRBJ1-1; D possibly corresponds to TRBD1 (6 bases). From germline, CDR1 is MNHEY and CDR2 SMNVEV (reference sequence). The CDR3 consists of 15 residues. The ends were cut back, 6 bases at V and 2 bases at J, with 16 bases in the middle. The CDR3 spells CASRPQGSGNTEAFF. The DNA for the CDR3 is TGTGCCAGCAGGCCCCAGGGGTCGGGAAACACTGAAGCTTTCTTT.

The chain has TRBV5-1 and TRBJ1-1; maybe TRBD1 (6 bases). The CDR3 covers 14 residues. Germline V lookup: CDR1 SGHRS, CDR2 YFSETQ. Trimming stripped 0 bases from V and 1 base from J, with 7 bases between. The chain's CDR3 is CASSLGGQNTEAFF. DNA for the CDR3: TGCGCCAGCAGCTTGGGGGGGCAGAACACTGAAGCTTTCTTT.

CDR3 in amino acids: CASSIAGTGVYEQYF. The DNA for the CDR3 is TGTGCCAGTAGTATTGCGGGGACAGGGGTCTACGAGCAGTACTTC. The genes are TRBV19 and TRBJ2-7; 10 nucleotides match TRBD1. This CDR3 comprises 15 residues. V shed 3 bases and J 3 bases; nucleotides not matched to a gene: 5. CDR1 is LNHDA and CDR2 is SQIVND in the germline V gene (reference sequence).

The chain joins TRBV9 to TRBJ1-3; no definite D call. Germline assignment: CDR1 SGDLS and CDR2 YYNGEE. Deletions cut 0 bases from V and 0 bases from J, with 7 bases between. The CDR3 contains 15 residues. As DNA, the CDR3 is TGTGCCAGCAGCGTAGCTTGGGGCTCTGGAAACACCATATATTTT. This gives the protein CASSVAWGSGNTIYF. The whole variable domain, filled in from reference TRBV9 and TRBJ1-3, reads DSGVTQTPKHLITATGQRVTLRCSPRSGDLSVYWYQQSLDQGLQFLIQYYNGEERAKGNILERFSAQQFPDLHSELNLSSLELGDSALYFCASSVAWGSGNTIYFGEGSWLTVV.

This chain connects TRBV6-5 to TRBJ1-2; no definite D call. Germline-derived CDR1 and CDR2 are MNHEY and SVGAGI. Trimming took 4 bases from V and 5 from J, leaving 20 bases between them. This CDR3 region has 16 residues. As DNA, the CDR3 is TGTGCCAGCAGTTCAAAGGTGGCCTGGGGAGTGTATGGCTACACCTTC. Amino acid sequence: CASSSKVAWGVYGYTF.